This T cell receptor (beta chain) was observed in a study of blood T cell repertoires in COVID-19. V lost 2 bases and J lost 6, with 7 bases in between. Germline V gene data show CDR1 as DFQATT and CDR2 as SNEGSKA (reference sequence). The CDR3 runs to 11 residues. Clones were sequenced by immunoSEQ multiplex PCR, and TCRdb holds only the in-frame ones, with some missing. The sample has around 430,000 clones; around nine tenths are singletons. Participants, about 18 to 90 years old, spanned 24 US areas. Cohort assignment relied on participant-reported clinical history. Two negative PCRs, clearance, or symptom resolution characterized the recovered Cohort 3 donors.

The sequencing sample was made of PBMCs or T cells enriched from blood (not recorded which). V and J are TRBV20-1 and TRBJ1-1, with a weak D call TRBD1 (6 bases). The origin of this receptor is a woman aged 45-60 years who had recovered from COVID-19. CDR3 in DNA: TGCAGTGCTAGATCAGGGGCTGAAGCTTTCTTT. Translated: CSARSGAEAFF.